A single sample is the source of the 27 T cell receptor beta chains below, sequenced in a study of response to subunit inactivated influenza vaccine. TCRdb recomputed calls from the RT-PCR reads with MiXCR, one row per CDR3 protein. The sample lists around 540,000 distinct CDR3 sequences, about 12% occurring once. Specimen: PBMCs from blood, collected on the day of vaccination. All receptors derive from a middle-aged man who received an inactivated influenza vaccine.

This clonotype was counted between two and nine times. This sequence joins TRBV28 and TRBJ1-1, with 8 positions matching TRBD1. The ends lost 4 bases at V and 2 bases at J; junction bases unmatched: 3. This CDR3 is built from 14 residues. The germline CDR1 and CDR2 sequences are MDHEN and SYDVKM. The CDR3 DNA is TGTGCCAGCAGTTCTACAGGGGGTAACACTGAAGCTTTCTTT. Translated, it gives CASSSTGGNTEAFF.

V is TRBV12-3 or TRBV12-4 and J is TRBJ2-7, with 11 bases fitting TRBD2. This CDR3 region has 14 residues. V trimming: 4 bases; J trimming: 6 bases; junction bases outside the gene matches: 5. The CDR3 DNA reads as TGTGCCAGCAGTTCATCTAGCGGGGGGTTCGAGCAGTACTTC. It is translated as CASSSSSGGFEQYF.

J is TRBJ2-1 and V is TRBV4-2; TRBD2 is a possible D gene (7 bases). Trimming removed 4 bases at V and 6 bases at J, with 16 bases between. The CDR3 loop spans 15 amino acids. The germline V gene has CDR1 LGHNA and CDR2 YNFKEQ. In nucleotides, the CDR3 is TGTGCCAGCAGCCTTAGTGGGGGGGCCTCCAATGAGCAGTTCTTC. Protein sequence: CASSLSGGASNEQFF.

This clonotype occurred a few times. V and J are TRBV12-3 or TRBV12-4 and TRBJ1-1, with a tentative D call TRBD1 (5 bases). The CDR3 has 11 residues. V was shortened by 11 bases and J by 7 bases, with 14 bases between the two germline ends. CDR3 DNA: TGTGCCTCTTCAGCGGGGGGTGAAGCTTTCTTT. This translates into CASSAGGEAFF.

This clonotype was counted between two and nine times. The J gene is TRBJ1-5, the V gene TRBV6-1; no clear D. Germline CDR1 is MNHNS and CDR2 is SASEGT. The CDR3 spans 15 residues. V gave up 6 bases and J gave up 3 bases, with 15 bases separating them. DNA for the CDR3: TGTGCCAGCAGCCGCTGGACGGGAAACAATCAGCCCCAGCATTTT. It specifies CASSRWTGNNQPQHF.

This clonotype was counted only a few times. The chain uses TRBV9 and TRBJ2-2; the D gene is possibly TRBD1 (5 bases). This CDR3 region has 14 residues. The germline V gene has CDR1 SGDLS and CDR2 YYNGEE. V was shortened by 6 bases and J by 4 bases, with 13 bases between the two germline ends. The CDR3 spells CASNGHELTGELFF. The CDR3 DNA is TGTGCCAGCAACGGACACGAACTCACCGGGGAGCTGTTTTTT.

Only a few counts were recorded for this clonotype. The genes are TRBV29-1 and TRBJ2-7; D may be TRBD1 (7 bases). Germline assignment: CDR1 SQVTM and CDR2 ANQGSEA. The CDR3 spans 14 residues. Trimming removed 1 base from V and 3 bases from J, with 13 bases in between. The chain's CDR3 is CSVEGQGGIYEQYF. In DNA, the CDR3 is TGCAGCGTTGAAGGACAGGGAGGAATCTACGAGCAGTACTTC.

The chain couples TRBV29-1 to TRBJ2-4, with 7 bases aligning to TRBD2. This CDR3 region has 14 residues. The V gene's germline CDR1 is SQVTM and CDR2 ANQGSEA. V gave up 3 bases and J gave up 1 base; unmatched junction bases: 3. CDR3 in DNA: TGCAGCGTTGAGGGAGGGCAGGCCAAAAACATTCAGTACTTC. Translating it yields CSVEGGQAKNIQYF.

The chain couples TRBV19 to TRBJ2-7; 7 bases map to TRBD2. Germline loops: CDR1 LNHDA, CDR2 SQIVND (reference sequence). The J segment lost 3 bases and the V segment lost 4 bases, leaving 12 bases of the junction unmatched. The CDR3 is 16 residues long. Written as DNA, the CDR3 is TGTGCCAGTAGTACTCTTAGCGGGCATGGTTACTACGAGCAGTACTTC. It translates to CASSTLSGHGYYEQYF.

The genes are TRBV27 and TRBJ1-5; weak D call: TRBD1 (5 bases). The CDR3 is made up of 15 amino acids. Deletions cut 10 bases from V and 2 bases from J, with 18 bases between. CDR1 MNHEY and CDR2 SMNVEV come from the germline V gene (reference sequence). The CDR3 loop is CAIARWGIGNQPQHF. DNA of the CDR3: TGTGCCATCGCCAGGTGGGGGATAGGCAATCAGCCCCAGCATTTT.

The V call is TRBV6-4, the J call TRBJ2-1; 7 nucleotides match TRBD2. The CDR3 contains 19 residues. Germline-derived CDR1 and CDR2 are MRHNA and SNTAGT. V dropped 5 bases and J dropped 3; count of bases not matched to a gene: 19. The CDR3 sequence: CASSRPTSPEYQRYNEQFF. In DNA form, the CDR3 reads TGTGCCAGCAGTAGACCGACTAGCCCGGAGTATCAGCGCTACAATGAGCAGTTCTTC.

This clonotype has only a few counts. The chain carries TRBV4-2 and TRBJ2-3, with 9 bases lining up with TRBD2. J lost 0 bases, V lost 6 bases, and 16 bases had no gene match. This CDR3 comprises 19 residues. The germline V gene has CDR1 LGHNA and CDR2 YNFKEQ. CDR3 DNA sequence: TGTGCCAGCAGGGGCGGGACTAGCAACCCTAGAGCTAGCACAGATACGCAGTATTTT. Protein product: CASRGGTSNPRASTDTQYF.

This clonotype was found a few times. The chain's CDR3 is CASSPTSGENQPQHF. In DNA, the CDR3 is TGTGCCAGCAGCCCGACTTCAGGGGAGAATCAGCCCCAGCATTTT. The rearrangement joins TRBV7-2 to TRBJ1-5; a possible D gene is TRBD1 (6 bases). Germline lookup yields CDR1 SGHTA and CDR2 FQGNSA. Trimming removed 5 bases at V and 4 bases at J, with 15 bases between. CDR3 length equals 15 residues.

The gene calls are TRBV27 and TRBJ1-6; D not resolved. V lost 4 bases to trimming and J lost 5 bases, with 9 bases between them. The germline V gene has CDR1 MNHEY and CDR2 SMNVEV (reference sequence). The CDR3 consists of 14 residues. The CDR3 DNA follows: TGTGCCAGCAGTTCATACACTGATAATTCACCCCTCCACTTT. Protein product: CASSSYTDNSPLHF.

The chain couples TRBV7-2 to TRBJ2-2; weak D call: TRBD2 (7 bases). The CDR3 loop spans 17 amino acids. CDR1 SGHTA and CDR2 FQGNSA come from the germline V gene. With 1 base removed from V and 4 bases from J, the gap between germline ends came to 16 bases. CDR3 loop: CASSLGGGATRTGELFF. The CDR3 DNA reads as TGTGCCAGCAGCTTAGGGGGGGGCGCGACCCGCACCGGGGAGCTGTTTTTT.

Only a few counts were recorded for this clonotype. The chain is built from TRBV28 and TRBJ1-2; D remains ambiguous. With 10 bases removed from V and 7 bases from J, the gap between germline ends came to 13 bases. Per germline, CDR1 MDHEN and CDR2 SYDVKM. The CDR3 runs to 11 residues. For the CDR3, the DNA is TGTGCCACCGGTGGATTCAGTGGCTACACCTTC. This codes for CATGGFSGYTF.

This clonotype was seen only a few times. This rearrangement joins TRBV12-3 or TRBV12-4 to TRBJ2-5, with 12 bases aligning to TRBD2. With V trimmed by 2 bases and J by 7 bases, 5 bases remained unmatched. The CDR3 is 15 residues long. The CDR3 sequence: CASSLLAGGPGTQYF. CDR3 DNA: TGTGCCAGCAGTTTACTAGCGGGGGGGCCCGGGACCCAGTACTTC.

This clonotype was observed a handful of times. The CDR3, as DNA: TGCGCCAGCAGCTTGGTGACAGGGAACAGTGAGCAGTTCTTC. This codes for CASSLVTGNSEQFF. The chain recombines TRBV5-1 with TRBJ2-1; 7 bases map to TRBD1. The CDR3 spans 14 residues. Germline values: CDR1 SGHRS, CDR2 YFSETQ. V shed 0 bases and J 9 bases; nucleotides not matched to a gene: 6. The full variable domain, in which reference TRBV5-1 and TRBJ2-1 provide the parts outside the CDR3, is KAGVTQTPRYLIKTRGQQVTLSCSPISGHRSVSWYQQTPGQGLQFLFEYFSETQRNKGNFPGRFSGRQFSNSRSEMNVSTLELGDSALYLCASSLVTGNSEQFFGPGTRLTVL.

The table lists this clonotype with a few counts. The V call is TRBV7-6, the J call TRBJ2-7; D remains ambiguous. The germline V gene encodes CDR1 SGHVS and CDR2 FNYEAQ. This CDR3 is 15 amino acids long. With 1 base removed from V and 1 base from J, the gap between germline ends came to 11 bases. The CDR3 here is CASSLEPGGSYEQYF. The CDR3 nucleotides are TGTGCCAGCAGCTTAGAGCCAGGTGGGTCCTACGAGCAGTACTTC.

This clonotype was detected a few times. This chain joins TRBV7-2 and TRBJ2-7; 9 bases align to TRBD1. This CDR3 has 15 amino acids. The germline V gene has CDR1 SGHTA and CDR2 FQGNSA. V trimming: 4 bases; J trimming: 3 bases; junction bases outside the gene matches: 7. CDR3 residues: CASSSTTGGGYEQYF. CDR3 sequence (DNA): TGTGCCAGCAGCTCTACAACAGGGGGCGGCTACGAGCAGTACTTC.

This clonotype was counted between two and nine times. V usage is TRBV27 and J usage is TRBJ2-2; 16 bases line up with TRBD2. The junction had 13 bases not matched to a gene; V was cut back by 6 bases and J by 12 bases. Germline V CDR1 and CDR2: MNHEY, SMNVEV (reference sequence). The length of the CDR3 is 17 residues. The chain's CDR3 is CASSKIGTSGRVSQLFF. In nucleotides, the CDR3 is TGTGCCAGCAGCAAAATCGGGACTAGCGGGAGGGTTTCCCAGCTGTTTTTT.

This clonotype was picked up a small number of times. CDR3 DNA: TGTGCCAGCAGCTTGGGGGAGTGGGCTTGGTTCTTC. Its protein product is CASSLGEWAWFF. The rearrangement joins TRBV5-6 to TRBJ2-1; TRBD2 might be the D (5 bases). CDR3 size: 12 residues. Germline-derived CDR1 and CDR2 are SGHDT and YYEEEE. Trimming removed 0 bases at V and 15 bases at J, with 13 bases between.

V gene TRBV29-1 combines with J gene TRBJ1-1; D remains ambiguous. This CDR3 is 11 amino acids long. In germline, CDR1 is SQVTM, CDR2 ANQGSEA. Trimming pared 5 bases from V and 6 bases from J, leaving 10 bases between. The CDR3 DNA reads as TGCAGCGTTTCCCCAACCTCTGAAGCTTTCTTT. This encodes CSVSPTSEAFF.

V is TRBV6-5 and J is TRBJ2-1; 16 bases are shared with TRBD2. Trimming took 2 bases from V and 8 from J; bases not matched to a gene: 0. The CDR3 is 15 amino acids. Germline CDR1 and CDR2: MNHEY and SVGAGI. The CDR3: CASSYGTSGRDEQFF. The CDR3 bases are TGTGCCAGCAGTTACGGGACTAGCGGGAGGGATGAGCAGTTCTTC.

The V and J genes are TRBV5-1 and TRBJ2-7; maybe TRBD2 (6 bases). The CDR3 loop spans 11 amino acids. V was clipped by 4 bases and J by 7 bases, with 9 bases between them. CDR1 is SGHRS, CDR2 YFSETQ, per germline. CDR3 nucleotides: TGCGCCAGCAGCGGCGGGACGGAGCAGTACTTC. This encodes CASSGGTEQYF.

This clonotype turned up a few times. V gene TRBV12-3 or TRBV12-4 combines with J gene TRBJ1-4; TRBD1 is a possible D gene (5 bases). The CDR3 is 16 residues long. Trimming took 6 bases from V and 5 from J, leaving 19 bases between them. CDR3 loop: CASSRYLGTGNEKLFF. CDR3 nucleotide sequence: TGTGCCAGCAGCCGATATCTCGGGACGGGGAATGAAAAACTGTTTTTT.

This clonotype was seen a handful of times. This sequence joins TRBV10-3 and TRBJ1-2; 8 nucleotides line up with TRBD1. Germline CDR1 reads ENHRY; CDR2 reads SYGVKD. Germline trimming cut 4 bases from V and 3 bases from J; bases unmatched to any gene: 1. The CDR3 runs to 13 residues. The CDR3 loop is CAISADRDYGYTF. The CDR3 nucleotides are TGTGCCATCAGTGCGGACAGGGACTATGGCTACACCTTC.